One sample yielded the 20 T cell receptor beta chains listed below, sequenced in a study of blood T cell repertoires in COVID-19. TCRdb's copy holds only in-frame clones and misses some; the assay was immunoSEQ multiplex PCR. The repertoire holds over 200,000 clones, with more than 80% as singletons. The sample was PBMCs or T cells enriched from blood (not recorded which). Source of these receptors: a man in his 60s who had recovered from COVID-19.

The chain joins TRBV5-8 to TRBJ1-4; 7 bases map to TRBD1. Germline V gene data show CDR1 as SGHTS and CDR2 as YDEGEE. CDR3 length equals 14 residues. V shed 4 bases, J shed 4 bases, and the junction held 4 bases outside the gene matches. CDR3 sequence: CASSPGQLNEKLFF. CDR3 bases: TGTGCCAGCAGCCCGGGACAGCTTAATGAAAAACTGTTTTTT.

In nucleotides, the CDR3 is TGTGCCAGCAGCTTAGCGGACAGGACGCCCCCGGCCGAGCAGTACTTC. Residues: CASSLADRTPPAEQYF. J is TRBJ2-7 and V is TRBV7-6; 7 bases are shared with TRBD1. The ends lost 0 bases at V and 6 bases at J; junction bases unmatched: 11. Germline V lookup: CDR1 SGHVS, CDR2 FNYEAQ. There are 16 residues in the CDR3.

This clone appeared a single time. The rearrangement joins TRBV29-1 to TRBJ2-7, with 10 bases aligning to TRBD1. Germline V gene sequence: CDR1 SQVTM, CDR2 ANQGSEA. This CDR3 region has 14 residues. Trimming took 3 bases from V and 1 from J; bases not matched to a gene: 3. The CDR3 DNA sequence: TGCAGCGTTGAGGTGGGACAGGGGTCCTACGAGCAGTACTTC. Translating it yields CSVEVGQGSYEQYF.

V is TRBV27 and J is TRBJ1-2; D ambiguous. V was cut by 10 bases and J by 2 bases, with 17 bases left in between. Germline CDR1 is MNHEY and CDR2 is SMNVEV (reference sequence). CDR3 length: 14 residues. CDR3 DNA: TGTGCCACCTCGCGGGGAGTAAACAACTATGGCTACACCTTC. This gives the protein CATSRGVNNYGYTF.

This chain uses TRBV5-4 with TRBJ2-7; D call uncertain. V was trimmed by 0 bases and J by 1 base, leaving 11 bases between them. This CDR3 contains 15 residues. Per the germline V gene, CDR1 is SGHNT and CDR2 is YYREEE (reference sequence). The CDR3 DNA reads as TGTGCCAGCAGCTTGGTTGGGCAGTCTTCCTACGAGCAGTACTTC. Translation gives CASSLVGQSSYEQYF.

This sequence joins TRBV7-2 and TRBJ1-5, with 8 bases matching TRBD1. Germline CDR1 SGHTA, CDR2 FQGNSA. The CDR3 is made up of 15 amino acids. V shed 3 bases, J shed 4 bases, and the junction held 5 bases outside the gene matches. For the CDR3, the DNA is TGTGCCAGCAGCTTTGACAGGGGTTCGAATCAGCCCCAGCATTTT. Translating it yields CASSFDRGSNQPQHF.

This sequence joins TRBV5-1 and TRBJ1-6; TRBD1 agrees at 8 bases. CDR1 and CDR2 from the germline V gene are SGHRS and YFSETQ. This CDR3 contains 15 residues. The ends lost 3 bases at V and 4 bases at J; junction bases unmatched: 3. DNA for the CDR3: TGCGCCAGCAGCTCGGGACAGGAATATAATTCACCCCTCCACTTT. Encoded protein: CASSSGQEYNSPLHF.

This sequence joins TRBV4-1 and TRBJ2-2; 8 bases are shared with TRBD1. The germline V gene encodes CDR1 MGHRA and CDR2 YSYEKL. The CDR3 is 16 residues long. V gave up 0 bases and J gave up 7 bases; unmatched junction bases: 7. The CDR3 here is CASSQDGRGLVGELFF. Written as DNA, the CDR3 is TGCGCCAGCAGCCAAGATGGCAGGGGGCTTGTCGGGGAGCTGTTTTTT.

This rearrangement joins TRBV7-2 to TRBJ2-7; 12 positions match TRBD2. CDR1 and CDR2 (germline): SGHTA, FQGNSA. J was trimmed by 2 bases and V by 6 bases; bases with no gene match: 5. The CDR3 loop spans 15 amino acids. The CDR3: CASSPGLAGTYEQYF. The DNA for the CDR3 is TGTGCCAGCAGTCCTGGACTAGCGGGGACCTACGAGCAGTACTTC. The full variable domain, its missing parts supplied by reference TRBV7-2 and TRBJ2-7, is GAGVSQSPSNKVTEKGKDVELRCDPISGHTALYWYRQSLGQGLEFLIYFQGNSAPDKSGLPSDRFSAERTGGSVSTLTIQRTQQEDSAVYLCASSPGLAGTYEQYFGPGTRLTVT.

This chain joins TRBV14 and TRBJ2-7, with 11 bases aligning to TRBD2. The germline V gene has CDR1 SGHDN and CDR2 FVKESK. V lost 4 bases to trimming and J lost 3 bases; unmatched junction nucleotides: 8. CDR3 length: 16 amino acids. Written as DNA, the CDR3 is TGTGCCAGCAGCCGGACCGGGACTAGCGGCGTCTACGAGCAGTACTTC. Its translation: CASSRTGTSGVYEQYF.

CDR3 DNA: TGTGCCAGCAGTCAGTGGCTAGCTCATTCACCCCTCCACTTT. Amino acids: CASSQWLAHSPLHF. The chain carries TRBV6-5 and TRBJ1-6; no firm D call. This CDR3 is built from 14 residues. Trimming removed 5 bases from V and 8 bases from J, with 13 bases in between. CDR1 is MNHEY, CDR2 SVGAGI, per germline.

This clone was detected only once. This chain uses TRBV2 with TRBJ2-3; D not resolved. Germline CDR1 is SNHLY and CDR2 is FYNNEI. The CDR3 length is 15 residues. V was pared by 3 bases and J by 0 bases, with 10 bases between. CDR3 sequence reads: CASSDPVLSTDTQYF. The DNA for the CDR3 is TGTGCCAGCAGTGATCCGGTTCTCAGCACAGATACGCAGTATTTT.

This clone was seen only once. The rearrangement uses TRBV4-3 and TRBJ1-5; no clear D. The germline V and J ends were trimmed by 0 bases and 4 bases, with 10 bases remaining between them. Germline V gene lookup returns CDR1 LGHNA and CDR2 YSLEER. The CDR3 covers 15 residues. CDR3 sequence reads: CASSQDLGRNQPQHF. The CDR3 DNA reads as TGCGCCAGCAGCCAAGATCTGGGCAGAAATCAGCCCCAGCATTTT.

V and J are TRBV7-2 and TRBJ2-4; tentatively, D is TRBD1 (7 bases). CDR1 SGHTA and CDR2 FQGNSA come from the germline V gene. Trimming took 2 bases from V and 6 from J, leaving 8 bases between them. The CDR3 totals 13 residues. The CDR3 loop is CASSLQGGNIQYF. DNA for the CDR3: TGTGCCAGCAGCTTACAGGGGGGAAACATTCAGTACTTC.

The chain combines TRBV2 with TRBJ1-5; 7 bases match TRBD1. The CDR3 is 13 residues long. Germline V gene lookup returns CDR1 SNHLY and CDR2 FYNNEI. V lost 5 bases, J lost 5 bases, and 3 bases stayed unmatched. In DNA, the CDR3 is TGTGCCAGCAGTCTAGGGACAGATCAGCCCCAGCATTTT. Translating it yields CASSLGTDQPQHF.

J is TRBJ1-1 and V is TRBV6-5, with D possibly matching TRBD1 (5 bases). V lost 0 bases and J lost 5, with 13 bases in between. Germline CDR1 reads MNHEY; CDR2 reads SVGAGI. The CDR3 loop spans 15 amino acids. The DNA of the CDR3 is TGTGCCAGCAGTTACTCATGGACGGGGGATACTGAAGCTTTCTTT. This codes for CASSYSWTGDTEAFF.

V is TRBV13 and J is TRBJ2-1; 7 bases match TRBD2. From germline, CDR1 is PRHDT and CDR2 FYEKMQ (reference sequence). V dropped 6 bases and J dropped 2; count of bases not matched to a gene: 7. This CDR3 comprises 15 residues. CDR3 sequence: CASSLTGGTYNEQFF. The CDR3 DNA reads TGTGCCAGCAGTCTGACGGGGGGAACCTACAATGAGCAGTTCTTC.

For the CDR3, the DNA is TGTGCCAGCAGAATTTCGGAGAATTCACCCCTCCACTTT. Its translation: CASRISENSPLHF. The genes are TRBV6-4 and TRBJ1-6; no clear D. Germline CDR1 is MRHNA and CDR2 is SNTAGT. This CDR3 has 13 residues. Trimming removed 6 bases at V and 7 bases at J, with 10 bases between.

This chain joins TRBV6-5 and TRBJ2-7, with TRBD2 matching over 9 bases. The V gene's germline CDR1 is MNHEY and CDR2 SVGAGI. The CDR3 runs 14 residues. Unmatched junction bases numbered 4, after V lost 4 bases and J lost 3 bases. The CDR3 protein is CASSSSSGNYEQYF. In nucleotides, the CDR3 is TGTGCCAGCAGTTCGTCTAGCGGGAACTACGAGCAGTACTTC.

The gene calls are TRBV11-3 and TRBJ2-5; 11 nucleotides align to TRBD2. CDR1 is SGHNT and CDR2 is YENEEA in the germline V gene. CDR3 size: 14 residues. V gave up 4 bases and J gave up 4 bases; unmatched junction bases: 2. The CDR3 protein is CASSWGLAAETQYF. The CDR3 coding sequence is TGTGCCAGCAGCTGGGGACTAGCGGCAGAGACCCAGTACTTC.